What follows are 14 T cell receptor beta chains derived from one specimen sequenced in a study of STAT5B mutations in CD4+ large granular lymphocyte leukemia. The repertoire was sequenced with immunoSEQ multiplex PCR; TCRdb's copy has only in-frame clones and lacks some. The table has about 38,000 clones, about 82% seen once. Sequences were obtained from CD4+ T cells from blood buffy coats. These receptors all stem from a human donor in good health.

The chain uses TRBV5-4 and TRBJ1-1; D perhaps matches TRBD1 (6 bases). The V end lost 4 bases, the J end lost 1 base, and 23 bases lay between the germline ends. Germline assignment: CDR1 SGHNT and CDR2 YYREEE (reference sequence). The CDR3 runs 18 residues. CDR3 coding DNA: TGTGCCAGCAGCCCGGTCGGGGGCGTGGTAGGGCAGAACACTGAAGCTTTCTTT. Its protein is CASSPVGGVVGQNTEAFF. The variable domain in full, with the rest retrieved from reference TRBV5-4 and TRBJ1-1, is ETGVTQSPTHLIKTRGQQVTLRCSSQSGHNTVSWYQQALGQGPQFIFQYYREEENGRGNFPPRFSGLQFPNYSSELNVNALELDDSALYLCASSPVGGVVGQNTEAFFGQGTRLTVV.

The chain links TRBV28 to TRBJ2-7; TRBD1 is a possible D gene (6 bases). Germline-derived CDR1 and CDR2 are MDHEN and SYDVKM. The CDR3 contains 15 residues. The V end lost 5 bases, the J end lost 2 bases, and 16 bases lay between the germline ends. The CDR3 spells CASSHPTDRTYEQYF. For the CDR3, the DNA is TGTGCCAGCAGTCATCCGACCGACAGGACCTACGAGCAGTACTTC.

There are a few counts of this clone. The J gene is TRBJ1-1, the V gene TRBV12-2. TRBV12-2 constitutes a pseudogene. The CDR3 is made up of 16 amino acids. The CDR3 DNA is TGTGCAAGTCGCTTACCGTCCATACTAGAGAACACTGAAGCTTTCTTT. It specifies CASRLPSILENTEAFF.

The chain joins TRBV30 to TRBJ1-6; D unresolved. Trimming pared 5 bases from V and 9 bases from J, leaving 11 bases between. Germline values: CDR1 GTSNPN, CDR2 SVGIG (reference sequence). The length of the CDR3 is 12 residues. Here the CDR3 DNA reads TGTGCCTGGCGGAGGGCGGGTTCACCCCTCCACTTT. As protein: CAWRRAGSPLHF.

The V gene is TRBV11-2, the J gene TRBJ2-7; D remains unclear. The ends were cut back, 2 bases at V and 2 bases at J, with 10 bases in the middle. CDR3 length: 14 amino acids. The V gene's germline CDR1 is SGHAT and CDR2 FQNNGV. The CDR3 spells CASSLWTLTYEQYF. CDR3 DNA sequence: TGTGCCAGCAGCTTATGGACCCTGACCTACGAGCAGTACTTC.

This chain uses TRBV19 with TRBJ2-3, with TRBD2 matching 7 bases. The V and J ends lost 2 bases and 0 bases, in that order; junction bases with no gene match: 2. Germline V gene lookup returns CDR1 LNHDA and CDR2 SQIVND (reference sequence). The CDR3 consists of 15 residues. The CDR3, as DNA: TGTGCCAGTAGTATAACTAGCGTTAGCACAGATACGCAGTATTTT. This codes for CASSITSVSTDTQYF.

The rearrangement joins TRBV28 to TRBJ2-2; possible D gene TRBD2, 6 bases. CDR3 length equals 15 residues. Germline CDR1 and CDR2: MDHEN and SYDVKM. V lost 5 bases and J lost 6, with 16 bases in between. The CDR3 nucleotides read TGTGCCAGCAGTGCCGGGACTCTTGGTGCCGGGGAGCTGTTTTTT. It is translated as CASSAGTLGAGELFF.

The chain combines TRBV5-1 with TRBJ1-3; D is possibly TRBD1 (5 bases). Germline V gene lookup returns CDR1 SGHRS and CDR2 YFSETQ. CDR3 length equals 15 residues. V shed 0 bases and J shed 3 bases, with 10 bases lying between them. The CDR3 here is CASSLERGDGNTIYF. As DNA, the CDR3 is TGCGCCAGCAGCTTGGAGCGAGGGGATGGAAACACCATATATTTT.

This clone was counted a few times. The chain combines TRBV10-1 with TRBJ1-5; D remains unclear. V was trimmed by 11 bases and J by 0 bases, leaving 11 bases between them. CDR3 length equals 13 residues. Germline V gene lookup returns CDR1 WNHNN and CDR2 SYGVQD (reference sequence). DNA of the CDR3: TGCGCCCCGCAGGTGGATAGCAATCAGCCCCAGCATTTT. It yields the protein CAPQVDSNQPQHF.

The chain uses TRBV6-5 and TRBJ2-2; 9 bases line up with TRBD1. The V segment lost 10 bases and the J segment 3 bases; nucleotides outside the gene matches: 6. Germline V lookup: CDR1 MNHEY, CDR2 SVGAGI. This CDR3 contains 14 residues. CDR3 in amino acids: CATRRDRDTGELFF. The CDR3 DNA is TGTGCCACCCGGCGGGACAGGGACACCGGGGAGCTGTTTTTT.

The V call is TRBV5-1, the J call TRBJ1-2; 9 bases align to TRBD1. The V segment lost 0 bases and the J segment 0 bases; nucleotides outside the gene matches: 6. This CDR3 is 17 amino acids long. Per the germline V gene, CDR1 is SGHRS and CDR2 is YFSETQ. The CDR3 loop reads CASSLAGGTGTNYGYTF. In DNA form, the CDR3 reads TGCGCCAGCAGCTTGGCCGGGGGGACAGGGACTAACTATGGCTACACCTTC.

The chain joins TRBV7-2 to TRBJ1-2, with D possibly being TRBD1 (5 bases). This CDR3 spans 14 amino acids. V was trimmed by 1 base and J by 4 bases, leaving 10 bases between them. Germline V lookup: CDR1 SGHTA, CDR2 FQGNSA. The chain's CDR3 is CASSLGGTGYGYTF. In nucleotides, the CDR3 is TGTGCCAGCAGCTTAGGAGGGACGGGCTATGGCTACACCTTC. The variable domain in full, with the rest retrieved from reference TRBV7-2 and TRBJ1-2, is GAGVSQSPSNKVTEKGKDVELRCDPISGHTALYWYRQSLGQGLEFLIYFQGNSAPDKSGLPSDRFSAERTGGSVSTLTIQRTQQEDSAVYLCASSLGGTGYGYTFGSGTRLTVV.

The chain couples TRBV7-3 to TRBJ2-3; D is ambiguous. V lost 3 bases and J lost 4, with 8 bases in between. The CDR3 has 13 amino acids. The germline V gene has CDR1 SGHTA and CDR2 FQGTGA. This CDR3 reads CASSFSGPDTQYF. The CDR3 coding sequence is TGTGCCAGCAGCTTTTCGGGCCCAGATACGCAGTATTTT.

This CDR3 is CASNAAISYNEQFF. CDR3 coding DNA: TGTGCCTCCAACGCGGCAATATCTTACAATGAGCAGTTCTTC. The chain joins TRBV30 to TRBJ2-1; no reliable D call. The CDR3 length is 14 residues. CDR1 and CDR2 from the germline V gene are GTSNPN and SVGIG (reference sequence). V lost 7 bases to trimming and J lost 4 bases, with 17 bases between them.